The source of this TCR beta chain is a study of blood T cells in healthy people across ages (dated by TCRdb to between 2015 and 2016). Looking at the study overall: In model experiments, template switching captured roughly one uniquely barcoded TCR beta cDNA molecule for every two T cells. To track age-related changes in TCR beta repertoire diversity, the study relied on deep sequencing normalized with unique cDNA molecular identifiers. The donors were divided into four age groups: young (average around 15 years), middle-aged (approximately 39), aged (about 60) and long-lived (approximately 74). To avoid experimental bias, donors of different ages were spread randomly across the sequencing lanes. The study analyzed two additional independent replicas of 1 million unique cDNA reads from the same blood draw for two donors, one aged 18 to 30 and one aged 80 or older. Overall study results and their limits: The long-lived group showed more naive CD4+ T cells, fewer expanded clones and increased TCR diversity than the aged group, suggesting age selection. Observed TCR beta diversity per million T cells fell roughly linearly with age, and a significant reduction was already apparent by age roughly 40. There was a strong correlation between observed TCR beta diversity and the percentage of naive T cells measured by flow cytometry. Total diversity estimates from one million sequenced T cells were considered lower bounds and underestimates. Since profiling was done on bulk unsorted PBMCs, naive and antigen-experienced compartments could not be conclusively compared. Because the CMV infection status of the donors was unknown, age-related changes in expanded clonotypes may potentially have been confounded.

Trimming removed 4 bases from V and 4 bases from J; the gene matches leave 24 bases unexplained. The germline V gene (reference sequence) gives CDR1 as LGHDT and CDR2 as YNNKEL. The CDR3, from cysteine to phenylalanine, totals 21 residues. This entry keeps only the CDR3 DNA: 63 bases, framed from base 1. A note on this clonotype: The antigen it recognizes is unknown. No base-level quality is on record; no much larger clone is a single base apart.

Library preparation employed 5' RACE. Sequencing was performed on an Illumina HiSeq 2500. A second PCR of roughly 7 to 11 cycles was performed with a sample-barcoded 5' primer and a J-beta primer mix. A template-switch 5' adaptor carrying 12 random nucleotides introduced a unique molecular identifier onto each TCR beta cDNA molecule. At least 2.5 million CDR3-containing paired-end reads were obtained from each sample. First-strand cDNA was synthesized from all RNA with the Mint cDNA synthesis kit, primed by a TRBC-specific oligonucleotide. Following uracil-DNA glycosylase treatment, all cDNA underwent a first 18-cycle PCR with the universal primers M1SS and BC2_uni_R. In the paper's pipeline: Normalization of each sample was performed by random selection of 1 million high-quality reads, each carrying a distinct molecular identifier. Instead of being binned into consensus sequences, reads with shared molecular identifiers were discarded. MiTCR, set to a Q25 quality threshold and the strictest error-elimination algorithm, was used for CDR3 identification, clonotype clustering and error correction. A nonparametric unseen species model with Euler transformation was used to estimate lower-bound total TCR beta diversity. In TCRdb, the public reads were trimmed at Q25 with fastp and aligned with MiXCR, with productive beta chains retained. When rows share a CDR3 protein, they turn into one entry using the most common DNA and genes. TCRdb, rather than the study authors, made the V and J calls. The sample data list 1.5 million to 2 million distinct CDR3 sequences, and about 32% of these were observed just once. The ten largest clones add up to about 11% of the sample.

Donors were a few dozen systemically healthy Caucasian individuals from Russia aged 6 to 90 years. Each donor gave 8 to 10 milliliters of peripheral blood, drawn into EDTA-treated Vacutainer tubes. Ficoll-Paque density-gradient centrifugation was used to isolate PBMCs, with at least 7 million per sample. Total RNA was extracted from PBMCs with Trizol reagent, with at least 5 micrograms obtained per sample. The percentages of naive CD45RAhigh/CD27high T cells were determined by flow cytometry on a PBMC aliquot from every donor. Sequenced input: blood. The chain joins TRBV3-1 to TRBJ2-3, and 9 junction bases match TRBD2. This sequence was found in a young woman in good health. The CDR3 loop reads CASSPTPNSGRTPRRPDTQYF. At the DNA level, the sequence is TGTGCCAGCAGCCCAACCCCGAATAGCGGGAGAACCCCGCGGCGCCCAGATACGCAGTATTTT.